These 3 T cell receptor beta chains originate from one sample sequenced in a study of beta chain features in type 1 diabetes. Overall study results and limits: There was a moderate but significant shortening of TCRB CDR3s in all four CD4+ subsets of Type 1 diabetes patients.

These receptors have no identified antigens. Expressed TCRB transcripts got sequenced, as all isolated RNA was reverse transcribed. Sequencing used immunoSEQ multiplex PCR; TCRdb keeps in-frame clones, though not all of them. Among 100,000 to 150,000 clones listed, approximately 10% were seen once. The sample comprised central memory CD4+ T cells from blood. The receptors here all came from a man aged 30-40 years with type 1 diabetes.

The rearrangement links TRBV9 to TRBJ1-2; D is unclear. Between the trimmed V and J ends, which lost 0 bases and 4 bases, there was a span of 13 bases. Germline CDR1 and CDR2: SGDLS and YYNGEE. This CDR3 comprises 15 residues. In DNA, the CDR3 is TGTGCCAGCAGCGTAGATGAGGGATCTACCTATGGCTACACCTTC. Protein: CASSVDEGSTYGYTF.

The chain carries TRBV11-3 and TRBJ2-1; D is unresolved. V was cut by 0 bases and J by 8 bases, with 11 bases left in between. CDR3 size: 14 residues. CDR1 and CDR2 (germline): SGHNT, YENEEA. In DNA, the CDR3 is TGTGCCAGCAGCTTAGATCTGGCTAGTTATGAGCAGTTCTTC. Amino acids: CASSLDLASYEQFF.

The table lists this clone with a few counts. The chain's CDR3 is CAWEAGVREKLFF. CDR3 nucleotides: TGTGCCTGGGAGGCAGGGGTTCGAGAAAAACTGTTTTTT. The rearrangement uses TRBV30 and TRBJ1-4, with D possibly matching TRBD1 (6 bases). The germline V and J ends were trimmed by 5 bases and 8 bases, with 15 bases remaining between them. CDR3 length: 13 residues. CDR1 and CDR2 from the germline V gene are GTSNPN and SVGIG (reference sequence).